This TCR beta chain was sequenced during a study of tumor-infiltrating lymphocytes in oesophageal squamous cell carcinoma. Per germline, CDR1 MNHNS and CDR2 SASEGT. Trimming took 4 bases from V and 5 from J; bases not matched to a gene: 9. The CDR3 is made up of 16 amino acids. TCRdb reanalysed the reads using MiXCR and keeps one entry per CDR3 protein. The sample has roughly 12,000 distinct CDR3 sequences, 50% to 65% seen once. The gene calls are TRBV6-1 and TRBJ2-3; 10 bases are a match to TRBD2. The sequenced material came from blood. The sequence was collected from a female donor with esophageal squamous cell carcinoma. The CDR3 sequence is CASSVRTSGKGDTQYF. CDR3 sequence (DNA): TGTGCCAGCAGTGTCCGGACTAGCGGAAAGGGAGATACGCAGTATTTT.